The TCR beta chain described here comes from a study of Graves' ophthalmopathy and Graves' hyperthyroidism. General study results and limits: Clonotypes were expanded in thyroid at above 0.001 frequency, and most also appeared in blood.

Where ophthalmopathy was absent within 18 months of follow-up, hyperthyroidism was stable. This clonotype occurred many times. Its antigen is unknown. The CDR3 has 13 amino acids. Trimming removed 0 bases at V and 4 bases at J, with 7 bases between. Germline V gene sequence: CDR1 SEHNR, CDR2 FQNEAQ (reference sequence). Scientists amplified the TCR beta CDR3 regions from RNA transcripts. Second-round multiplex PCR came after a first-round RT-PCR that employed HTBI primers. TCRdb re-derived calls from the multiplex PCR reads in MiXCR, one entry per CDR3 protein. Here the sample spans just over 400,000 distinct CDR3 sequences, around 20% being singletons.

J is TRBJ2-7 and V is TRBV7-9; D is unresolved. The sample comprised peripheral blood. The clonotype comes from a woman between 18 and 29 years old with stable Graves' hyperthyroidism. This chain's CDR3 is CASSLASEYEQYF. CDR3 bases: TGTGCCAGCAGCTTAGCTTCTGAATACGAGCAGTACTTC.